The rows below give T cell receptor beta chains drawn from one sample of a study of radiotherapy plus CTLA-4 blockade in lung cancer. Measured with immunoSEQ multiplex PCR; TCRdb has only the in-frame clones, and not every one. In the table there are about 86,000 clones, roughly 80% of which are singletons. Specimen: peripheral blood, collected from a patient treated with radiotherapy plus ipilimumab. The receptors were gathered from a human donor with non-small cell lung cancer who had stable disease on radiotherapy plus ipilimumab. CDR3s include the opening cysteine and the closing phenylalanine or tryptophan. A D gene is named only where the DNA matches it firmly. A row's size may be missing; if present it is once, few, many or a size class.

- | TRBJ2-3 | TRBV5-4 | - | CASSASGGGADTQYF | TGTGCCAGCAGCGCTTCGGGAGGGGGCGCAGATACGCAGTATTTT
TRBD2 | TRBJ2-1 | TRBV7-8 | - | CASSLWASGTYNEQFF | TGTGCCAGCAGCTTGTGGGCTAGCGGGACGTACAATGAGCAGTTCTTC
- | TRBJ1-4 | TRBV5-1 | few | CASSPTRENEKLFF | TGCGCCAGCAGCCCGACACGGGAGAATGAAAAACTGTTTTTT
- | TRBJ2-7 | TRBV11-2 | - | CASSPMGSYEQYF | TGTGCCAGCAGCCCCATGGGGAGTTACGAGCAGTACTTC
- | TRBJ2-1 | TRBV11-2 | once | CASSGSGVNEQFF | TGTGCCAGCAGCGGATCGGGGGTCAATGAGCAGTTCTTC
TRBD1 | TRBJ1-2 | TRBV9 | - | CASSVVQDRGRFSYGYTF | TGTGCCAGCAGCGTAGTTCAGGACAGGGGGCGTTTTAGTTATGGCTACACCTTC
- | TRBJ1-5 | TRBV5-1 | - | CASSLDSLNQPQHF | TGCGCCAGCAGCTTGGACAGTCTCAATCAGCCCCAGCATTTT
- | TRBJ2-2 | TRBV4-2 | - | CASSQETGGPLFF | TGTGCCAGCAGCCAAGAGACGGGGGGCCCCCTGTTTTTT
- | TRBJ2-7 | TRBV18 | - | CASSADRYEQYF | TGTGCCAGCTCAGCGGACCGTTACGAGCAGTACTTC
- | TRBJ2-5 | TRBV6-6 | - | CASSYGGQETQYF | TGTGCCAGCAGTTACGGGGGCCAAGAGACCCAGTACTTC
- | TRBJ1-6 | TRBV28 | few | CASRVPGTHNSPLHF | TGTGCCAGCAGGGTTCCCGGGACCCATAATTCACCCCTCCACTTT